This TCR beta chain was retrieved from a study of Graves' ophthalmopathy and Graves' hyperthyroidism. On the study more broadly: Peripheral blood (taken before any treatment) was collected at initial diagnosis.

The authors amplified TCR beta CDR3 regions from RNA transcripts. RT-PCR was first run with HTBI primers, then multiplex PCR in a second round. TCRdb passed the multiplex PCR reads through MiXCR, listing each CDR3 protein once. Of about 230,000 distinct CDR3 sequences listed, around 50% are singletons. With respect to this clonotype: Its matching antigen is unknown.

Patients with other autoimmune diseases, uncontrolled infections, pregnancy or lactation were excluded. Symptoms, serum thyroxine and TRAb, thyroid ultrasound, and orbital computed tomography formed the diagnostic basis. Findings and caveats of the study: Most expanded clonotypes in thyroid above 0.001 frequency also showed up in blood.

Trimming removed 0 bases from V and 9 bases from J, with 3 bases in between. CDR1 MGHRA and CDR2 YSYEKL come from the germline V gene. This CDR3 has 12 residues. The source of this sequence is an adult man with Graves' ophthalmopathy. The chain combines TRBV4-1 with TRBJ1-6; no clear D gene. The sequenced sample was peripheral blood. CDR3 nucleotides: TGCGCCAGCAGCCAAGAAGCTTCACCCCTCCACTTT. Protein sequence: CASSQEASPLHF.